The sequence of this T cell receptor beta chain was determined in a study of blood T cell repertoires in COVID-19. The wider study: COVID-19 samples from acute and convalescent phases originated in the United States, Italy and Spain. From T cells, B-cell-depleted T cells, or PBMCs came the material, which was cDNA or gDNA.

CDR3 length: 15 amino acids. V gave up 8 bases and J gave up 0 bases, with 16 bases separating them. Per the germline V gene, CDR1 is MNHEY and CDR2 is SMNVEV (reference sequence). Per the authors' pipeline: Amplification with reference gene primers provided the estimates of nucleated cell counts. Some clones are missing from TCRdb's copy, which holds only in-frame ones; the method was immunoSEQ multiplex PCR. V, J and clone size derive from that table, while D and trimming were established from the DNA sequence. The sample has approximately 300,000 clones, about 83% seen once. The V gene is TRBV27, the J gene TRBJ1-1; tentatively, D is TRBD1 (5 bases). Sample: peripheral blood. This receptor was taken from a woman in her forties or fifties with acute or convalescent COVID-19. CDR3 coding DNA: TGTGCCAGCCGTAGGGACTTTAATATGAACACTGAAGCTTTCTTT. It yields the protein CASRRDFNMNTEAFF.